This TCR beta chain was retrieved from a study of cytomegalovirus exposure and HLA in healthy donors. Germline V gene sequence: CDR1 MNHNY, CDR2 SVGAGI (reference sequence). The CDR3 totals 15 residues. V dropped 5 bases and J dropped 9; count of bases not matched to a gene: 9. The primer mix had 60 Vbeta and 13 Jbeta primers. Profiling relied on immunoSEQ multiplex PCR, and the TCRdb table lists in-frame clones only, not all of them. This table has around 190,000 clones, 65% to 90% appearing once. Concerning this clone: What it binds is not known.

General observations from the study: A later analysis linked a missense DCLRE1C variant to TCR beta V- and J-gene trimming. A likely sequencing artifact accounted for one observed cluster of highly shared sequence variants. Segments of the TCR beta V type were, in most cases, productive about 87% or about 30% of the time in an earlier analysis.

This TCR derives from a woman in her fifties or sixties in good health and CMV-seronegative. Sequenced: PBMCs. The rearrangement links TRBV6-6 to TRBJ2-1; the match to TRBD2 covers 11 bases. CDR3 loop: CASSLHTSGSGEQFF. Here the CDR3 DNA reads TGTGCCAGCAGTCTACACACTAGCGGGAGTGGTGAGCAGTTCTTC.